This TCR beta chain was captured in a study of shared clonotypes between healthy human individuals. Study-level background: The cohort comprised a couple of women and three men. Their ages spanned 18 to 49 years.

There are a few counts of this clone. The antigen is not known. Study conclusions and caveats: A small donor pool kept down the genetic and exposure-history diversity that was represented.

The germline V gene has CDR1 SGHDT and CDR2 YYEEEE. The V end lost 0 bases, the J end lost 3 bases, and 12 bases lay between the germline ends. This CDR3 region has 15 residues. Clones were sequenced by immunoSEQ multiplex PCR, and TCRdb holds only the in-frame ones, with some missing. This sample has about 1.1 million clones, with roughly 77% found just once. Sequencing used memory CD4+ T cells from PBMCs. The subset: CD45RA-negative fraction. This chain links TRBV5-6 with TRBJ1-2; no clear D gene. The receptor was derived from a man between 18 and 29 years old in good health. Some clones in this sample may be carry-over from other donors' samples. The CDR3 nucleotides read TGTGCCAGCAGCTTGGCCGACATTCACCACTATGGCTACACCTTC. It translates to CASSLADIHHYGYTF.